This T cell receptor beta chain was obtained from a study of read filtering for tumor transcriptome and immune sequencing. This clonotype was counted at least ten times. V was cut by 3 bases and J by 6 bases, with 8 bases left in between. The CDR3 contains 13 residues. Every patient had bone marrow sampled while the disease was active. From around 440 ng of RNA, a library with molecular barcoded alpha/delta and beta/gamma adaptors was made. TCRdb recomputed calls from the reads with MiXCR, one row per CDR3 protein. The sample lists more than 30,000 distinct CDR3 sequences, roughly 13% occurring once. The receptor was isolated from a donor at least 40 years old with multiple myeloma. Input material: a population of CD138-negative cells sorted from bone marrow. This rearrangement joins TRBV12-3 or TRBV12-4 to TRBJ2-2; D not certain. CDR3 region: CASSFSVAGELFF. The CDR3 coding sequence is TGTGCCAGCAGTTTCTCGGTAGCCGGGGAGCTGTTTTTT.